These 32 T cell receptor beta chains originate from one sample sequenced in a study of early T cells in non-severe SARS-CoV-2 infection. TCRdb recomputed calls from the 5' RACE reads with MiXCR, one row per CDR3 protein. The table has fewer than 100,000 distinct CDR3 sequences, over 9.5% seen once; the top ten hold roughly 3.1%. Sequencing was done on a sample of whole blood. Source of these receptors: an adult who was a healthcare worker with PCR-confirmed SARS-CoV-2 infection or an uninfected control (not recorded which).

This clonotype was observed at least ten times. The chain couples TRBV15 to TRBJ2-7; the match to TRBD2 covers 11 bases. Germline CDR1 and CDR2: LNHNV and YYDKDF (reference sequence). The junction had 6 bases not matched to a gene; V was cut back by 5 bases and J by 0 bases. The CDR3 is 16 amino acids. As DNA, the CDR3 is TGTGCCACCAGCTTACCGGGACTAGCGGACTCCTACGAGCAGTACTTC. It translates to CATSLPGLADSYEQYF. Combining the CDR3 with reference TRBV15 and TRBJ2-7 gives the whole variable domain DAMVIQNPRYQVTQFGKPVTLSCSQTLNHNVMYWYQQKSSQAPKLLFHYYDKDFNNEADTPDNFQSRRPNTSFCFLDIRSPGLGDTAMYLCATSLPGLADSYEQYFGPGTRLTVT.

A few counts support this clonotype. J is TRBJ2-1 and V is TRBV27, with D perhaps matching TRBD1 (6 bases). The CDR3 sequence is 17 residues long. Germline CDR1 reads MNHEY; CDR2 reads SMNVEV (reference sequence). Trimming removed 5 bases from V and 6 bases from J, with 23 bases in between. CDR3 nucleotides: TGTGCCAGCAGTCCCTGGGCGAGGGGGACCCTCCCCAATGAGCAGTTCTTC. It specifies CASSPWARGTLPNEQFF.

This clonotype was counted ten times or more. The chain uses TRBV12-3 or TRBV12-4 and TRBJ1-1; D perhaps matches TRBD1 (5 bases). This CDR3 has 15 amino acids. The V gene lost 2 bases and the J gene lost 3 bases, with 13 bases spanning the gap. In nucleotides, the CDR3 is TGTGCCAGCAGTTTATATGACAGAAGGGACACTGAAGCTTTCTTT. Protein: CASSLYDRRDTEAFF.

The chain employs TRBV19 and TRBJ1-1, with no clear D. V lost 5 bases to trimming and J lost 6 bases, with 13 bases between them. The CDR3 has 13 residues. Germline V lookup: CDR1 LNHDA, CDR2 SQIVND (reference sequence). The CDR3 DNA reads as TGTGCCAGTAGTTTCAGTTTCGGTGCTGAAGCTTTCTTT. Translating it yields CASSFSFGAEAFF.

This sequence joins TRBV24-1 and TRBJ2-1, with 7 positions matching TRBD1. Germline V gene sequence: CDR1 KGHDR, CDR2 SFDVKD. The V gene end was trimmed by 0 bases and the J gene end by 6 bases; junction bases not matched to a gene: 4. This CDR3 comprises 15 residues. The CDR3 region has the DNA TGTGCCACCAGTGATTTGCAAAGGGACAGCAATGAGCAGTTCTTC. Translating gives CATSDLQRDSNEQFF.

This clonotype was seen a few times. The chain employs TRBV4-2 and TRBJ2-7, with D perhaps TRBD1 or TRBD2 (6 bases each). V lost 4 bases and J lost 5, with 15 bases in between. Germline loops: CDR1 LGHNA, CDR2 YNFKEQ. This CDR3 is 14 amino acids long. This CDR3 is CASSRGPGADEQYF. The DNA of the CDR3 is TGTGCCAGCAGCCGCGGCCCGGGGGCGGACGAGCAGTACTTC.

This clonotype was found a few times. The CDR3, as DNA: TGTGCCACCAGGTCGAGTCCCCAAGAGACCCAGTACTTC. As protein: CATRSSPQETQYF. This chain joins TRBV15 and TRBJ2-5; D gene ambiguous. V lost 6 bases, J lost 1 base, and 9 bases lay in between. From germline, CDR1 is LNHNV and CDR2 YYDKDF (reference sequence). There are 13 residues in the CDR3.

This clonotype has just a few counts. The V call is TRBV29-1, the J call TRBJ1-2, with D maybe TRBD1 (6 bases). CDR1 SQVTM and CDR2 ANQGSEA come from the germline V gene. The germline V and J ends were trimmed by 3 bases and 8 bases, with 13 bases remaining between them. This CDR3 has 12 residues. CDR3 protein: CSVDGGAGGYTF. The CDR3 DNA is TGCAGCGTTGACGGGGGGGCAGGCGGCTACACCTTC.

This clonotype turned up a few times. The V gene is TRBV5-4, the J gene TRBJ2-5; 8 nucleotides match TRBD1. V shed 2 bases and J 5 bases; nucleotides not matched to a gene: 8. The CDR3 contains 15 residues. CDR1 is SGHNT, CDR2 YYREEE, per germline (reference sequence). The CDR3 DNA follows: TGTGCCAGCAGCTTAGCAGGACAGGGAAGGGAGACCCAGTACTTC. Its protein product is CASSLAGQGRETQYF.

This clonotype has just a few counts. V and J are TRBV7-6 and TRBJ2-1; D might be TRBD2 (6 bases). Germline CDR1 SGHVS, CDR2 FNYEAQ. CDR3 length equals 13 residues. The V gene lost 1 base and the J gene lost 14 bases, with 15 bases spanning the gap. The DNA of the CDR3 is TGTGCCAGCAGCTTAGGTACCTCGGGAGAAAAGTTCTTC. Amino acid sequence: CASSLGTSGEKFF. Supplemented by reference TRBV7-6 and TRBJ2-1, the full variable domain reads GAGVSQSPRYKVTKRGQDVALRCDPISGHVSLYWYRQALGQGPEFLTYFNYEAQQDKSGLPNDRFSAERPEGSISTLTIQRTEQRDSAMYRCASSLGTSGEKFFGPGTRLTVL.

This clonotype has only a few counts. V usage is TRBV6-2 or TRBV6-3 and J usage is TRBJ1-1, with D possibly matching TRBD1 (5 bases). This CDR3 is built from 12 residues. V shed 2 bases and J shed 8 bases, with 9 bases lying between them. Per germline, CDR1 MNHEY and CDR2 SVGEGT. In nucleotides, the CDR3 is TGTGCCAGCAGTTACACCCGACAGGAAGCTTTCTTT. Translated: CASSYTRQEAFF.

A few counts support this clonotype. The chain uses TRBV18 and TRBJ2-1; D might be TRBD1 or TRBD2, each matching 5 bases. Germline-derived CDR1 and CDR2 are KGHSH and LQKENI. The CDR3 contains 15 residues. Trimming took off 0 bases at V and 2 bases at J, with 8 bases between the two ends. CDR3 sequence reads: CASSPPGTTYNEQFF. The CDR3 DNA sequence: TGTGCCAGCTCACCACCTGGGACCACCTACAATGAGCAGTTCTTC.

The chain employs TRBV30 and TRBJ1-1; D is ambiguous. Germline V gene sequence: CDR1 GTSNPN, CDR2 SVGIG (reference sequence). Trimming removed 5 bases at V and 4 bases at J, with 14 bases between. This CDR3 has 13 amino acids. This chain's CDR3 is CAWGRTELTEAFF. In nucleotides, the CDR3 is TGTGCCTGGGGCCGTACGGAACTCACTGAAGCTTTCTTT.

The sample holds a few counts of this clonotype. The chain couples TRBV5-4 to TRBJ1-1, with TRBD1 identical over 12 bases. The V segment lost 10 bases and the J segment 5 bases; nucleotides outside the gene matches: 6. This CDR3 region has 13 residues. Germline CDR1 SGHNT, CDR2 YYREEE (reference sequence). The CDR3 protein is CAGGTGGKTEAFF. For the CDR3, the DNA is TGTGCCGGGGGGACAGGGGGCAAAACTGAAGCTTTCTTT.

This clonotype was found many times. The chain joins TRBV11-2 to TRBJ2-1, with 10 bases that match TRBD2. The trim removed 5 bases at V and 5 bases at J, leaving 12 bases unmatched. CDR3 length equals 17 residues. CDR1 and CDR2 from the germline V gene are SGHAT and FQNNGV. The CDR3 coding sequence is TGTGCCAGCAGCCCTACCCTAGCGGGAGCAGGAGACAATGAGCAGTTCTTC. This codes for CASSPTLAGAGDNEQFF. The full variable domain, in which reference TRBV11-2 and TRBJ2-1 provide the parts outside the CDR3, is EAGVAQSPRYKIIEKRQSVAFWCNPISGHATLYWYQQILGQGPKLLIQFQNNGVVDDSQLPKDRFSAERLKGVDSTLKIQPAKLEDSAVYLCASSPTLAGAGDNEQFFGPGTRLTVL.

The chain combines TRBV20-1 with TRBJ2-7, with D perhaps TRBD2 (7 bases). The CDR3 has 13 amino acids. With 4 bases removed from V and 6 bases from J, the gap between germline ends came to 16 bases. Germline values: CDR1 DFQATT, CDR2 SNEGSKA (reference sequence). The CDR3 loop is CSAILGGPSEQYF. CDR3 nucleotides: TGCAGTGCTATCCTCGGGGGGCCTTCCGAGCAGTACTTC.

This clonotype has just a few counts. The chain employs TRBV29-1 and TRBJ2-3; TRBD1 matches 8 bases. Germline trimming cut 4 bases from V and 9 bases from J; bases unmatched to any gene: 3. Germline V gives CDR1 SQVTM, CDR2 ANQGSEA. The CDR3 is made up of 11 amino acids. Here the CDR3 reads CSVGGDRTQYF. CDR3 DNA: TGCAGCGTTGGGGGGGACAGGACGCAGTATTTT.

The chain recombines TRBV3-1 with TRBJ2-1; 11 bases are a match to TRBD2. The germline CDR1 and CDR2 sequences are LGHDT and YNNKEL (reference sequence). Trimming cost V 0 bases and J 7 bases; bases outside gene matches: 11. The CDR3 loop spans 18 amino acids. The CDR3 sequence is CASSQDNLAGGSRNEQFF. The CDR3 DNA reads TGTGCCAGCAGCCAAGATAACCTAGCGGGAGGAAGCCGAAATGAGCAGTTCTTC.

This clonotype was seen ten or more times. This chain links TRBV20-1 with TRBJ2-7, with D perhaps TRBD2 (5 bases). CDR3 size: 11 residues. Germline assignment: CDR1 DFQATT and CDR2 SNEGSKA (reference sequence). Trimming took 3 bases from V and 9 from J, leaving 12 bases between them. The CDR3 DNA reads TGCAGTGCTAGTTGGGAGATGGGGCAGTACTTC. Protein sequence: CSASWEMGQYF.

The rearrangement joins TRBV11-2 to TRBJ2-7; TRBD2 might be the D (6 bases). The CDR3 length is 14 residues. Germline loops: CDR1 SGHAT, CDR2 FQNNGV. V was pared by 6 bases and J by 4 bases, with 16 bases between. The CDR3 DNA follows: TGTGCCAGCAGTACCGGGACTGGAGATTACGAGCAGTACTTC. Translated: CASSTGTGDYEQYF.

The gene calls are TRBV11-1 and TRBJ2-5, with D uncertain. The CDR3 is 11 residues long. Germline-derived CDR1 and CDR2 are SGHAT and FQDESV (reference sequence). Trimming stripped 5 bases from V and 4 bases from J, with 5 bases between. The CDR3 DNA sequence: TGTGCCAGCAGCGCCACAGAGACCCAGTACTTC. This gives the protein CASSATETQYF.

V and J are TRBV3-1 and TRBJ2-1; 13 bases agree with TRBD2. V trimming: 3 bases; J trimming: 9 bases; junction bases outside the gene matches: 8. Germline CDR1 reads LGHDT; CDR2 reads YNNKEL (reference sequence). The CDR3 sequence is 16 residues long. The CDR3: CASSQSGLAGRVEQFF. The CDR3 nucleotides are TGTGCCAGCAGCCAGTCGGGACTAGCGGGACGGGTTGAGCAGTTCTTC.

This clonotype was observed a few times. V is TRBV29-1 and J is TRBJ1-2, with 9 bases identical to TRBD1. Germline V gene sequence: CDR1 SQVTM, CDR2 ANQGSEA. The ends lost 8 bases at V and 3 bases at J; junction bases unmatched: 10. This CDR3 comprises 14 residues. This chain's CDR3 is CSSLGQGGDYGYTF. In nucleotides, the CDR3 is TGCAGCTCATTGGGACAGGGTGGTGACTATGGCTACACCTTC.

This clonotype came up many times. J is TRBJ2-3 and V is TRBV20-1, with D perhaps given as TRBD1 or TRBD2 (5 bases each). The germline CDR1 and CDR2 sequences are DFQATT and SNEGSKA (reference sequence). Trimming pared 0 bases from V and 2 bases from J, leaving 15 bases between. The CDR3 covers 16 residues. CDR3 nucleotide sequence: TGCAGTGCTAGAGATGACGAGGGGCCCCTCACAGATACGCAGTATTTT. Protein product: CSARDDEGPLTDTQYF.

The chain combines TRBV10-3 with TRBJ1-1; no clear D. Trimming stripped 6 bases from V and 4 bases from J, with 9 bases between. Per germline, CDR1 ENHRY and CDR2 SYGVKD. This CDR3 comprises 12 residues. Here the CDR3 reads CAIRAEGTEAFF. In DNA, the CDR3 is TGTGCCATCAGGGCGGAGGGCACTGAAGCTTTCTTT.

This clonotype appeared a few times. The rearrangement links TRBV6-1 to TRBJ2-7; no firm D call. V lost 3 bases and J 3 bases, leaving 9 bases between the germline ends. The CDR3 runs 13 residues. Germline loops: CDR1 MNHNS, CDR2 SASEGT. DNA of the CDR3: TGTGCCAGCAGTGAGGTTGTAGGCTACGAGCAGTACTTC. The encoded protein is CASSEVVGYEQYF.

This clonotype was seen at least ten times. The chain combines TRBV7-4 with TRBJ2-7; D may be TRBD2 (6 bases). Trimming left V 4 bases short and J 9 bases short, with 22 bases between. The CDR3 covers 15 residues. Germline V lookup: CDR1 SGHVT, CDR2 SQSDAQ. CDR3 in DNA: TGTGCCAGCAGCTGCTCCGGGACTCCCCTCCAATGGCAGTACTTC. It codes for CASSCSGTPLQWQYF.

This clonotype was counted only a few times. This chain links TRBV20-1 with TRBJ2-1; 8 nucleotides match TRBD2. Germline CDR1 is DFQATT and CDR2 is SNEGSKA (reference sequence). The CDR3 runs to 17 residues. V was clipped by 3 bases and J by 4 bases; unmatched bases: 14. CDR3 bases: TGCAGTGCTAGGGAAGGGAGTAGCGGGAACCTATACAATGAGCAGTTCTTC. This codes for CSAREGSSGNLYNEQFF.

This clonotype was counted at least ten times. The chain couples TRBV29-1 to TRBJ2-4; D is possibly TRBD2 (5 bases). CDR1 and CDR2 from the germline V gene are SQVTM and ANQGSEA. The CDR3 spans 12 residues. V dropped 3 bases and J dropped 8 bases, with 11 bases sitting between them. The CDR3 DNA reads TGCAGCGTTGACATCGGAGGAGACATTCAGTACTTC. It codes for CSVDIGGDIQYF.

This clonotype has at least ten counts. The chain carries TRBV20-1 and TRBJ2-7; TRBD2 matches at 9 bases. Germline-derived CDR1 and CDR2 are DFQATT and SNEGSKA (reference sequence). The ends lost 0 bases at V and 4 bases at J; junction bases unmatched: 7. The CDR3 spans 15 residues. The CDR3 region is CSARDRGSGRYEQYF. The CDR3 coding sequence is TGCAGTGCTAGAGATCGGGGTAGCGGGAGATACGAGCAGTACTTC.

In this sample, this clonotype turned up many times. The V call is TRBV24-1, the J call TRBJ1-4, with a possible D match to TRBD1 (6 bases). Germline-derived CDR1 and CDR2 are KGHDR and SFDVKD. Trimming removed 3 bases from V and 1 base from J, with 17 bases in between. CDR3 length equals 18 residues. The CDR3 DNA sequence: TGTGCCACCAGTGATCCCGCTGCAGGGGCCGGAACTAATGAAAAACTGTTTTTT. Its translation: CATSDPAAGAGTNEKLFF.

The chain joins TRBV28 to TRBJ1-2; D is ambiguous. Germline assignment: CDR1 MDHEN and CDR2 SYDVKM. Trimming took off 2 bases at V and 4 bases at J, with 8 bases between the two ends. The CDR3 is 13 amino acids. The CDR3 loop reads CASSLGDPYGYTF. CDR3 coding DNA: TGTGCCAGCAGTTTAGGGGATCCCTATGGCTACACCTTC.